This T cell receptor beta chain was found in a study of control samples from healthy donors and cancer patients. Profiling relied on immunoSEQ multiplex PCR, and the TCRdb table lists in-frame clones only, not all of them. The table shows 95,000 to 150,000 clones, with more than 75% occurring only once. Trimming shortened V by 3 bases and J by 7 bases, and 21 bases separated the two germline ends. The germline V gene has CDR1 KGHDR and CDR2 SFDVKD. The CDR3 is 17 amino acids. The clonotype originates from a man aged 35 to 55 in good health. Sample: blood. The genes are TRBV24-1 and TRBJ2-1, with D maybe TRBD1 (6 bases). CDR3 coding DNA: TGTGCCACCAGTGATCCCTCCGGGACACCCTTGGGGAATGAGCAGTTCTTC. This gives the protein CATSDPSGTPLGNEQFF.